The clone carrying this T cell receptor beta chain appeared many times. Its antigen is as yet unknown. This sample was included in a study of CD8 T cells in ankylosing spondylitis. Study-wide results and caveats: A TCR beta motif made of roughly eight highly homologous variants seemed typical of ankylosing spondylitis blood. The authors reported significant enrichment of disease-linked clones in matched ankylosing spondylitis synovial fluid.

MiXCR, applied by TCRdb to the 5' RACE reads, yields one record per CDR3 protein. The table lists 700,000 or so distinct CDR3 sequences, around 19% of them singletons, with over 15% in the top ten. The CDR3 has 15 residues. V trimming: 7 bases; J trimming: 8 bases; junction bases outside the gene matches: 13. Sequencing was done on a sample of blood, either unsorted or a sorted T cell fraction (not recorded which). The chain has TRBV12-3 or TRBV12-4 and TRBJ1-2; 10 nucleotides match TRBD1. The clonotype originates from a male donor with ankylosing spondylitis. CDR3 residues: CASTRRDRGLDGYTF. DNA for the CDR3: TGTGCCAGCACCCGGCGGGACAGGGGTCTGGACGGCTACACCTTC.